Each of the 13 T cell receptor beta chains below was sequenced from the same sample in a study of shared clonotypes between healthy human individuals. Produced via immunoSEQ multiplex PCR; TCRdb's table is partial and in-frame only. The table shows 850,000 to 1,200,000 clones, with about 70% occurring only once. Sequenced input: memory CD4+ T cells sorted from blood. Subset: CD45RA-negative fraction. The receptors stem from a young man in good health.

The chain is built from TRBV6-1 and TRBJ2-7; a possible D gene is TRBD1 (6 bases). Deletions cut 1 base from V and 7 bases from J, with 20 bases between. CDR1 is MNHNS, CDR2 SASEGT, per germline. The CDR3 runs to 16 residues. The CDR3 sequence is CASSEGVRQASREQYF. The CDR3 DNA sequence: TGTGCCAGCAGTGAAGGGGTTAGACAGGCCTCTCGAGAGCAGTACTTC.

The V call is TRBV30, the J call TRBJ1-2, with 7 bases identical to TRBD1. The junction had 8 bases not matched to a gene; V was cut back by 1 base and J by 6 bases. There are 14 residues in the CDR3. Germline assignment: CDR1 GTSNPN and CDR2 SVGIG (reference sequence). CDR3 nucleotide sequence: TGTGCCTGGAGTGCCTCAGGGGGATGGAATGGCTACACCTTC. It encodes CAWSASGGWNGYTF.

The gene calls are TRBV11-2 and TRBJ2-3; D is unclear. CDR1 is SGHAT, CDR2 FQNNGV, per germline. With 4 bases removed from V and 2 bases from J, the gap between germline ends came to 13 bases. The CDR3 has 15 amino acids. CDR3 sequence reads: CASSSQSFTTDTQYF. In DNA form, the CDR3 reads TGTGCCAGCAGCTCACAGTCCTTTACCACAGATACGCAGTATTTT.

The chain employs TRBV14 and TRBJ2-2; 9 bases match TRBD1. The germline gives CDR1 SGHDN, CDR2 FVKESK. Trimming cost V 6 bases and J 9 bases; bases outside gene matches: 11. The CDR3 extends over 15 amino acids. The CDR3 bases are TGTGCCAGCAGTCAGGCCGGGACAGGGAACCGGGAGCTGTTTTTT. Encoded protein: CASSQAGTGNRELFF.

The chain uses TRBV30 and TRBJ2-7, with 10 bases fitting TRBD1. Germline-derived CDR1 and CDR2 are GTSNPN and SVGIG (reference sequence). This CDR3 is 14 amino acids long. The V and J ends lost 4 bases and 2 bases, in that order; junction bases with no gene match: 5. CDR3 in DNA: TGTGCCTGGACCAGGGGACAGGGGACCTACGAGCAGTACTTC. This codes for CAWTRGQGTYEQYF.

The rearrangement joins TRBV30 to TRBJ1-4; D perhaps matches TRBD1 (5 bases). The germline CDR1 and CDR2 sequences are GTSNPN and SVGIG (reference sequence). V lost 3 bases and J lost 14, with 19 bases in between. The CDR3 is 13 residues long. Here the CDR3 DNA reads TGTGCCTGGAGCGCTGACTTGAGGGGTTTGCTGTTTTTT. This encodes CAWSADLRGLLFF.

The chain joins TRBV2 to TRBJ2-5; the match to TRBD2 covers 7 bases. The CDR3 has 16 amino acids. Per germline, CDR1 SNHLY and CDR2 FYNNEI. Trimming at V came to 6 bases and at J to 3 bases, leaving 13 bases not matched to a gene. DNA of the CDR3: TGTGCCAGCAGGGGACTGGGAGGGAGCCTCGAAGAGACCCAGTACTTC. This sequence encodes CASRGLGGSLEETQYF.

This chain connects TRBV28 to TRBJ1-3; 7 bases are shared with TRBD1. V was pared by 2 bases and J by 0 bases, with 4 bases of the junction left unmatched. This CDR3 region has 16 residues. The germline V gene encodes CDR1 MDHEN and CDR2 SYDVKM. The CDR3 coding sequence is TGTGCCAGCAGTTTAGGGGGACAGAGCTCTGGAAACACCATATATTTT. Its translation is CASSLGGQSSGNTIYF.

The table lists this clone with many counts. The CDR3, as DNA: TGTGCCAGCAGTCCAATGGGGCTGAACACTGAAGCTTTCTTT. It encodes CASSPMGLNTEAFF. The chain couples TRBV2 to TRBJ1-1, with D maybe TRBD1 (5 bases). The CDR3 runs 14 residues. The germline V gene encodes CDR1 SNHLY and CDR2 FYNNEI. Trimming left V 5 bases short and J 0 bases short, with 10 bases between.

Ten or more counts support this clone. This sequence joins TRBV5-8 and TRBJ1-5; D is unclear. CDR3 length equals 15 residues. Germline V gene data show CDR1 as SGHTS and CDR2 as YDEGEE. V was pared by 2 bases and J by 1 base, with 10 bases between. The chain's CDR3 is CASSFASSSNQPQHF. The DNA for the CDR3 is TGTGCCAGCAGCTTCGCATCGTCCAGCAATCAGCCCCAGCATTTT.

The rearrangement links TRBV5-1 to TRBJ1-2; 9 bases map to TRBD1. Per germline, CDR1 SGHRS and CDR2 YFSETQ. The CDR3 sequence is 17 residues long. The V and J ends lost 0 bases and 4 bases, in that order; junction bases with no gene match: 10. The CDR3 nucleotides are TGCGCCAGCAGCTTGGATGCGATCGGGACAGGGTTCTATGGCTACACCTTC. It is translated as CASSLDAIGTGFYGYTF.

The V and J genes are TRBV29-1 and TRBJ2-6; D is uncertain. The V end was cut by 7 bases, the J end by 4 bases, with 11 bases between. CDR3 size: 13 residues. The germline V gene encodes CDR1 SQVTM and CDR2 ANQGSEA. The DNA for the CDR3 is TGCAGCGCCCTGGTGGACGGGGCCAACGTCCTGACTTTC. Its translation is CSALVDGANVLTF.

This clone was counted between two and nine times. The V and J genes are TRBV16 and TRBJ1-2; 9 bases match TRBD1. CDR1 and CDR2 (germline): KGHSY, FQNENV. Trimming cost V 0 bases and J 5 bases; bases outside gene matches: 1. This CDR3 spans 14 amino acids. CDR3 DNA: TGTGCCAGCAGCCAATCGGGACAGGGATATGGCTACACCTTC. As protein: CASSQSGQGYGYTF.